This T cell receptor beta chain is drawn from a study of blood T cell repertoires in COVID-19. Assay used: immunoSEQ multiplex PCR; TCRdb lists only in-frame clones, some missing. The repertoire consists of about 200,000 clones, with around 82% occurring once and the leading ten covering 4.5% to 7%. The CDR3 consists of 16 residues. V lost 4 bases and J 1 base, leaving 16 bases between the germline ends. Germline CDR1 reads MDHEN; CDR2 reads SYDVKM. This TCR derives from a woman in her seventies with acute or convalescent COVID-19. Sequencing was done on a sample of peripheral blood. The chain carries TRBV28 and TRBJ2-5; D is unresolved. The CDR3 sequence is CASSSLVRFGQETQYF. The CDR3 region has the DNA TGTGCCAGCAGTTCCCTCGTCCGGTTTGGCCAAGAGACCCAGTACTTC.